This T cell receptor (beta chain) was identified during a study of shared T cell receptors in the human thymus. V gave up 4 bases and J gave up 4 bases, with 8 bases separating them. CDR1 MGHRA and CDR2 YSYEKL come from the germline V gene. This CDR3 has 13 amino acids. The method was immunoSEQ multiplex PCR; TCRdb's version includes in-frame clones alone and lacks a portion of them. The sample gives approximately 660,000 clones, 88% of which show up once; around 0.0099% is in the top ten. These data are also associated with another study on human thymus T cells.

The TCR was taken from a boy in the first two years of life with a congenital heart defect. The sequencing input was thymocytes. This chain uses TRBV4-1 with TRBJ1-5; TRBD1 is a possible D gene (6 bases). CDR3 bases: TGCGCCAGCAGCCGTACAGGGAATCAGCCCCAGCATTTT. Translating gives CASSRTGNQPQHF.